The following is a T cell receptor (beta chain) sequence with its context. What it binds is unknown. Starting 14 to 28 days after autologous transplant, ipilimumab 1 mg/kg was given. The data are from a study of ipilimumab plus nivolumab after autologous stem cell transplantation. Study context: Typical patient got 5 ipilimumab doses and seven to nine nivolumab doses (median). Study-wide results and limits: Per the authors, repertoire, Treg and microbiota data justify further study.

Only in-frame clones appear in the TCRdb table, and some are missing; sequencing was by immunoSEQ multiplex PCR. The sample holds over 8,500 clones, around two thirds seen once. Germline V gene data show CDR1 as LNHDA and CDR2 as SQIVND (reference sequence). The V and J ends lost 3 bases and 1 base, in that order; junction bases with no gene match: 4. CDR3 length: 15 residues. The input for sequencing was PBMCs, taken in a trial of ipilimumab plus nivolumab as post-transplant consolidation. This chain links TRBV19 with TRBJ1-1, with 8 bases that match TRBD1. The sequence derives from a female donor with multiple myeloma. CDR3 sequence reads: CASSIPGGANTEAFF. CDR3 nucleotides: TGTGCCAGTAGTATTCCAGGGGGCGCGAACACTGAAGCTTTCTTT.